A single sample gave rise to the 32 T cell receptor beta chains below, sequenced in a study of PD-L1 blockade in urothelial cancer. Method: immunoSEQ multiplex PCR; TCRdb's copy keeps in-frame clones and lacks some. The table lists about 100,000 clones, about 89% of them singletons. Here the sequenced sample was PBMCs, taken around atezolizumab (anti-PD-L1) treatment. Source of these receptors: a woman of 80 years or more with urothelial cancer.

The V call is TRBV5-1, the J call TRBJ1-2; D is possibly TRBD1 (6 bases). Germline loops: CDR1 SGHRS, CDR2 YFSETQ. The CDR3 extends over 15 amino acids. Trimming pared 0 bases from V and 5 bases from J, leaving 14 bases between. The CDR3 protein is CASSLALGGEYGYTF. CDR3 nucleotides: TGCGCCAGCAGCTTGGCCCTAGGGGGAGAATATGGCTACACCTTC.

The V and J genes are TRBV6-1 and TRBJ2-5, with 9 bases aligning to TRBD2. Germline assignment: CDR1 MNHNS and CDR2 SASEGT. V lost 4 bases and J lost 5; bases outside the gene matches: 17. CDR3 length equals 18 residues. The CDR3 reads CASSAGNSGRSVSETQYF. CDR3 bases: TGTGCCAGCAGTGCCGGGAATAGCGGGAGATCTGTCTCGGAGACCCAGTACTTC.

This chain connects TRBV19 to TRBJ1-1; D ambiguous. Trimming shortened V by 7 bases and J by 1 base, and 16 bases separated the two germline ends. Germline V gene data show CDR1 as LNHDA and CDR2 as SQIVND (reference sequence). There are 15 residues in the CDR3. In DNA form, the CDR3 reads TGTGCCAGTAAGTTGGGAGCGGGATCGAACACTGAAGCTTTCTTT. Amino acids: CASKLGAGSNTEAFF.

The genes are TRBV6-4 and TRBJ1-1, with no clear D. Per the germline V gene, CDR1 is MRHNA and CDR2 is SNTAGT. The CDR3 totals 13 residues. V lost 2 bases, J lost 2 bases, and 6 bases lay in between. The chain's CDR3 is CASSDRYNTEAFF. Written as DNA, the CDR3 is TGTGCCAGCAGTGACCGCTACAACACTGAAGCTTTCTTT.

V gene TRBV2 combines with J gene TRBJ1-2, with D maybe TRBD1 (6 bases). Germline CDR1 SNHLY, CDR2 FYNNEI. V was cut by 6 bases and J by 4 bases, with 12 bases left in between. The length of the CDR3 is 13 residues. The CDR3 region has the DNA TGTGCCAGCAGGAGCGGGACATTCTATGGCTACACCTTC. Encoded protein: CASRSGTFYGYTF.

The chain recombines TRBV5-1 with TRBJ2-1; possibly TRBD2 for D (6 bases). V lost 2 bases, J lost 10 bases, and 13 bases lay in between. This CDR3 region has 13 residues. Germline values: CDR1 SGHRS, CDR2 YFSETQ. The CDR3 DNA follows: TGCGCCAGCAGCTTTGGACCGGGGGACGAGCAGTTCTTC. This sequence encodes CASSFGPGDEQFF.

The chain is built from TRBV6-6 and TRBJ1-1; D call uncertain. The germline CDR1 and CDR2 sequences are MNHNY and SVGAGI (reference sequence). This CDR3 region has 14 residues. The V end lost 0 bases, the J end lost 5 bases, and 10 bases lay between the germline ends. DNA of the CDR3: TGTGCCAGCAGTTACTCTACTCCAGCGACTGAAGCTTTCTTT. This gives the protein CASSYSTPATEAFF.

The V gene is TRBV5-1, the J gene TRBJ2-7; 9 nucleotides line up with TRBD2. With V trimmed by 6 bases and J by 4 bases, 5 bases remained unmatched. Germline V gene lookup returns CDR1 SGHRS and CDR2 YFSETQ. CDR3 length equals 13 residues. CDR3 sequence reads: CASTLTSGYEQYF. In DNA, the CDR3 is TGCGCCAGCACCCTGACTAGCGGATACGAGCAGTACTTC.

This chain connects TRBV5-6 to TRBJ2-5; D gene uncertain. The CDR3 sequence is 13 residues long. The germline V and J ends were trimmed by 4 bases and 2 bases, with 9 bases remaining between them. Germline V gene data show CDR1 as SGHDT and CDR2 as YYEEEE. The CDR3 reads CASSTGLQETQYF. CDR3 bases: TGTGCCAGCAGCACGGGTCTTCAAGAGACCCAGTACTTC.

V gene TRBV19 combines with J gene TRBJ2-5; 8 bases match TRBD1. The CDR3 contains 13 residues. With V trimmed by 10 bases and J by 2 bases, 6 bases remained unmatched. Germline CDR1 and CDR2: LNHDA and SQIVND (reference sequence). The CDR3 loop is CATHGQGQETQYF. The CDR3 coding sequence is TGTGCCACTCACGGACAGGGACAAGAGACCCAGTACTTC.

This chain joins TRBV19 and TRBJ2-7; D not certain. The CDR3 has 15 residues. Germline CDR1 is LNHDA and CDR2 is SQIVND (reference sequence). The V gene lost 5 bases and the J gene lost 0 bases, with 14 bases spanning the gap. CDR3 loop: CASSETSRSSYEQYF. DNA of the CDR3: TGTGCCAGTAGTGAAACCAGCCGGAGCTCCTACGAGCAGTACTTC.

The chain carries TRBV28 and TRBJ1-2; 9 bases line up with TRBD1. Germline V gene sequence: CDR1 MDHEN, CDR2 SYDVKM. J gave up 1 base and V 5 bases, and 14 bases lay outside the gene matches. This CDR3 contains 18 residues. The CDR3: CASSGSGTGRGFNYGYTF. The CDR3 DNA reads TGTGCCAGCAGTGGTTCCGGGACAGGGCGGGGGTTTAACTATGGCTACACCTTC.

The chain is built from TRBV5-4 and TRBJ2-1; 8 bases match TRBD2. CDR1 and CDR2 (germline): SGHNT, YYREEE (reference sequence). The CDR3 has 13 residues. The V and J ends lost 1 base and 9 bases, in that order; junction bases with no gene match: 3. CDR3 sequence (DNA): TGTGCCAGCAGCTTGTTCGGGGGGGTTGAGCAGTTCTTC. Its protein is CASSLFGGVEQFF.

The CDR3 DNA reads TGTGCCAGTAGTATAGATCGGGGCTGGGGGGGGCCGTGGACCGGGGAGCTGTTTTTT. Its protein is CASSIDRGWGGPWTGELFF. V and J are TRBV19 and TRBJ2-2, with D possibly being TRBD2 (7 bases). The germline V and J ends were trimmed by 0 bases and 5 bases, with 22 bases remaining between them. This CDR3 is 19 amino acids long. Germline CDR1 LNHDA, CDR2 SQIVND (reference sequence).

The chain recombines TRBV28 with TRBJ1-2; D is unclear. V lost 4 bases, J lost 4 bases, and 19 bases lay in between. The CDR3 runs to 16 residues. Germline CDR1 and CDR2: MDHEN and SYDVKM. CDR3 protein: CASSSAPGVKGYGYTF. The CDR3 DNA follows: TGTGCCAGCAGTTCAGCCCCCGGGGTGAAGGGCTATGGCTACACCTTC.

The rearrangement uses TRBV6-5 and TRBJ1-5; 8 positions match TRBD1. V shed 4 bases, J shed 7 bases, and the junction held 6 bases outside the gene matches. The germline CDR1 and CDR2 sequences are MNHEY and SVGAGI. The CDR3 runs to 14 residues. CDR3 DNA sequence: TGTGCCAGCAGTTCGGACAGGGTCAGGCAGCCCCAGCATTTT. Amino acid sequence: CASSSDRVRQPQHF.

This clone was seen just once. The chain joins TRBV19 to TRBJ2-1, with 8 nucleotides matching TRBD2. Trimming at V came to 5 bases and at J to 7 bases, leaving 7 bases not matched to a gene. CDR1 is LNHDA and CDR2 is SQIVND in the germline V gene (reference sequence). CDR3 length equals 14 residues. The chain's CDR3 is CASSSTGTRNEQFF. DNA of the CDR3: TGTGCCAGTAGTTCCACCGGGACTAGAAATGAGCAGTTCTTC.

This sequence joins TRBV6-6 and TRBJ2-3, with 9 bases lining up with TRBD2. The CDR3 length is 16 residues. Trimming cost V 2 bases and J 0 bases; bases outside gene matches: 3. Germline V gene lookup returns CDR1 MNHNY and CDR2 SVGAGI (reference sequence). The CDR3 is CASSYLTSGSTDTQYF. The CDR3 bases are TGTGCCAGCAGTTACCTGACTAGCGGCAGCACAGATACGCAGTATTTT.

The sample holds one count of this clone. The CDR3 DNA sequence: TGTGCCAGCACCCCGTCTAGGAACTACGAGCAGTACTTC. This gives the protein CASTPSRNYEQYF. The chain recombines TRBV28 with TRBJ2-7; no clear D. The CDR3 totals 13 residues. The germline gives CDR1 MDHEN, CDR2 SYDVKM. The V end was cut by 7 bases, the J end by 3 bases, with 13 bases between.

J is TRBJ2-3 and V is TRBV5-4; D possibly corresponds to TRBD2 (6 bases). The germline V gene has CDR1 SGHNT and CDR2 YYREEE (reference sequence). Trimming cost V 0 bases and J 5 bases, with 13 bases left between them. CDR3 size: 15 residues. Written as DNA, the CDR3 is TGTGCCAGCAGCTTGGAGCTACGGCGGGGAGATACGCAGTATTTT. Its translation: CASSLELRRGDTQYF.

On this clone itself: This sample also contains other DNA sequences that code for the same CDR3. The chain employs TRBV13 and TRBJ2-1; TRBD2 aligns across 13 bases. The germline V gene encodes CDR1 PRHDT and CDR2 FYEKMQ (reference sequence). CDR3 length: 15 residues. Trimming cost V 5 bases and J 4 bases; bases outside gene matches: 2. The CDR3 nucleotides are TGTGCCAGCAGCCGACTAGCGGGAGGATACAATGAGCAGTTCTTC. The encoded protein is CASSRLAGGYNEQFF.

The chain employs TRBV11-2 and TRBJ1-3; D gene uncertain. CDR1 is SGHAT and CDR2 is FQNNGV in the germline V gene. Trimming removed 1 base from V and 0 bases from J, with 10 bases in between. The CDR3 runs to 16 residues. The CDR3 region has the DNA TGTGCCAGCAGCTTAGGTGGGAGCATCTCTGGAAACACCATATATTTT. This sequence encodes CASSLGGSISGNTIYF.

This sequence joins TRBV11-1 and TRBJ2-5, with D possibly matching TRBD1 (5 bases). The CDR3 is made up of 17 amino acids. Trimming took off 1 base at V and 5 bases at J, with 20 bases between the two ends. Germline CDR1 is SGHAT and CDR2 is FQDESV (reference sequence). CDR3 nucleotide sequence: TGTGCCAGCAGCTTAGGGCAGGGCCGACGCGTTAGCGAGACCCAGTACTTC. This gives the protein CASSLGQGRRVSETQYF.

The genes are TRBV7-3 and TRBJ2-5, with D unclear. This CDR3 is built from 13 residues. Germline CDR1 and CDR2: SGHTA and FQGTGA. Trimming shortened V by 3 bases and J by 5 bases, and 10 bases separated the two germline ends. The CDR3 reads CASSLTSSETQYF. The CDR3 DNA sequence: TGTGCCAGCAGCTTGACAAGCTCCGAGACCCAGTACTTC.

This clone was seen a handful of times. This chain connects TRBV27 to TRBJ2-1; the match to TRBD1 covers 7 bases. Trimming at V came to 5 bases and at J to 8 bases, leaving 6 bases not matched to a gene. Per germline, CDR1 MNHEY and CDR2 SMNVEV (reference sequence). The length of the CDR3 is 13 residues. CDR3 in amino acids: CASSTDRVHEQFF. The CDR3 DNA is TGTGCCAGCAGTACAGACAGGGTCCATGAGCAGTTCTTC.

This chain joins TRBV27 and TRBJ2-3; 8 nucleotides agree with TRBD2. J was trimmed by 2 bases and V by 1 base; bases with no gene match: 2. Germline lookup yields CDR1 MNHEY and CDR2 SMNVEV (reference sequence). This CDR3 is built from 15 residues. Written as DNA, the CDR3 is TGTGCCAGCAGTTTATGGGGACTAGACACAGATACGCAGTATTTT. As protein: CASSLWGLDTDTQYF.

The V gene is TRBV20-1, the J gene TRBJ2-1; D remains unclear. Trimming took off 2 bases at V and 4 bases at J, with 3 bases between the two ends. Germline loops: CDR1 DFQATT, CDR2 SNEGSKA (reference sequence). The CDR3 runs to 11 residues. The CDR3 region has the DNA TGCAGTGCTAGACCTTACAATGAGCAGTTCTTC. Translating it yields CSARPYNEQFF.

This chain connects TRBV7-9 to TRBJ1-1; TRBD1 matches 8 bases. This CDR3 comprises 14 residues. Trimming removed 2 bases from V and 5 bases from J; junction bases left unmatched: 4. Per the germline V gene, CDR1 is SEHNR and CDR2 is FQNEAQ (reference sequence). Written as DNA, the CDR3 is TGTGCCAGCAGCTTACAGGGGGCGAGGACTGAAGCTTTCTTT. Translation: CASSLQGARTEAFF.

The gene calls are TRBV18 and TRBJ1-4; maybe TRBD1 (6 bases). Germline CDR1 is KGHSH and CDR2 is LQKENI. The V end lost 6 bases, the J end lost 6 bases, and 11 bases lay between the germline ends. This CDR3 is 13 amino acids long. The CDR3, as DNA: TGTGCCAGCTCGCGGGCAGGGGATGAAAAACTGTTTTTT. It is translated as CASSRAGDEKLFF.

This chain connects TRBV7-9 to TRBJ2-1; maybe TRBD1 (6 bases). The V gene lost 0 bases and the J gene lost 12 bases, with 15 bases spanning the gap. The CDR3 contains 14 residues. Looked up from germline, CDR1 is SEHNR and CDR2 is FQNEAQ (reference sequence). CDR3 DNA sequence: TGTGCCAGCAGCTTAGCCAACACAGGGAGCTCGCAGTTCTTC. Encoded protein: CASSLANTGSSQFF.

The rearrangement uses TRBV19 and TRBJ2-4; 7 bases are shared with TRBD2. Looked up from germline, CDR1 is LNHDA and CDR2 is SQIVND (reference sequence). With 7 bases clipped from V and 0 bases from J, the junction kept 9 bases outside the gene matches. The CDR3 sequence is 16 residues long. CDR3 sequence (DNA): TGTGCCAGTACCTTAAAGCGGGGATTAGCCAAAAACATTCAGTACTTC. This codes for CASTLKRGLAKNIQYF. Full variable domain (missing parts from reference TRBV19 and TRBJ2-4): DGGITQSPKYLFRKEGQNVTLSCEQNLNHDAMYWYRQDPGQGLRLIYYSQIVNDFQKGDIAEGYSVSREKKESFPLTVTSAQKNPTAFYLCASTLKRGLAKNIQYFGAGTRLSVL.

The chain recombines TRBV5-4 with TRBJ2-5, with TRBD1 matching 8 bases. CDR3 length equals 15 residues. Germline CDR1 reads SGHNT; CDR2 reads YYREEE (reference sequence). After removal of 4 bases from V and 5 bases from J, the junction contained 10 bases not matched to a gene. The CDR3 loop reads CASSLDRVGQETQYF. The CDR3 DNA sequence: TGTGCCAGCAGCCTGGACAGGGTGGGCCAGGAGACCCAGTACTTC.